This is a list of T cell receptor beta chains from one sample in a study of blood T cell repertoires in COVID-19. Assay: immunoSEQ multiplex PCR; the TCRdb copy retains only in-frame clones and omits some. The top ten clones hold under 3.5% of a sample with fewer than 250,000 clones, 83% of them seen once. The sample comprised peripheral blood. The source is a man aged 45 to 65 with active or convalescent COVID-19. Both conserved end residues are part of each CDR3. The D gene is left open where the match is weak. Rows give clone size only sometimes, using once, few, many, or a class for an expanded clone.

d_call j_call clone_size v_call cdr3_aa cdr3_nt
. TRBJ2-1 . TRBV28 CASRPDFTYNEQFF TGTGCCAGCAGGCCGGACTTCACATACAATGAGCAGTTCTTC
TRBD1 TRBJ2-5 . TRBV9 CASSPGDRGGETQYF TGTGCCAGCAGTCCTGGCGACAGGGGGGGAGAGACCCAGTACTTC
. TRBJ2-7 . TRBV5-1 CASSPEPTVSYEQYF TGCGCCAGCAGCCCAGAGCCGACAGTTTCCTACGAGCAGTACTTC
TRBD1 TRBJ1-4 . TRBV2 CASSGDRGQNEKLFF TGTGCCAGCAGTGGGGACAGGGGTCAAAATGAAAAACTGTTTTTT
. TRBJ2-2 . TRBV21-1 CASTPNEVAGDTGELFF TGTGCCAGCACCCCGAACGAGGTAGCGGGGGACACCGGGGAGCTGTTTTTT
. TRBJ1-3 . TRBV5-1 CASSPRTAGNTIYF TGCGCCAGCAGCCCGAGGACAGCTGGAAACACCATATATTTT
TRBD1 TRBJ1-1 once TRBV5-8 CASSLVQGPSMNTEAFF TGTGCCAGCAGCTTGGTACAGGGGCCTTCTATGAACACTGAAGCTTTCTTT
TRBD2 TRBJ2-1 many TRBV11-3 CASSLDGRGGYNEQFF TGTGCCAGCAGCTTAGATGGGCGGGGGGGCTACAATGAGCAGTTCTTC
. TRBJ2-3 . TRBV7-9 CASTLGYGSTDTQYF TGTGCCAGCACCCTCGGGTATGGCAGCACAGATACGCAGTATTTT
TRBD2 TRBJ2-7 . TRBV28 CASREPGGEYYEQYF TGTGCCAGCAGGGAGCCGGGGGGGGAGTATTACGAGCAGTACTTC
TRBD2 TRBJ2-5 . TRBV5-1 CASSSLGTSGETQYF TGCGCCAGCAGCTCACTCGGGACTAGCGGAGAGACCCAGTACTTC
. TRBJ1-2 . TRBV7-9 CASSQSGGFYGYTF TGTGCCAGCAGCCAAAGCGGGGGATTTTATGGCTACACCTTC
TRBD1 TRBJ1-2 . TRBV3-1/TRBV3-2 CASSHPRDRDGYTF TGTGCCAGCAGCCATCCCCGGGACAGGGACGGCTACACCTTC
. TRBJ2-3 . TRBV6-6 CASSYRPGSDTQYF TGTGCCAGCAGTTACCGGCCAGGGTCGGATACGCAGTATTTT
. TRBJ2-7 . TRBV11-2 CASSFRGWDEQYF TGTGCCAGCAGCTTCAGGGGCTGGGACGAGCAGTACTTC
TRBD2 TRBJ2-3 . TRBV5-4 CASGGDTDTQYF TGTGCCAGCGGGGGGGACACAGATACGCAGTATTTT
. TRBJ1-2 . TRBV25-1 CASNFPGAQGYTF TGTGCCAGCAACTTTCCAGGGGCGCAAGGCTACACCTTC
TRBD1 TRBJ1-4 . TRBV2 CASSMEGQRNEKLFF TGTGCCAGCAGCATGGAGGGACAGCGAAATGAAAAACTGTTTTTT
. TRBJ1-6 . TRBV30 CAWTFGGSHSPLHF TGTGCCTGGACCTTCGGGGGGAGCCATTCACCCCTCCACTTT
TRBD1 TRBJ1-2 . TRBV11-2 CASSLAPGQGSYGYTF TGTGCCAGCAGCTTAGCCCCGGGACAGGGTAGCTATGGCTACACCTTC
. TRBJ1-1 . TRBV5-6 CASRKERGYTEAFF TGTGCCAGCAGAAAAGAACGGGGATACACTGAAGCTTTCTTT
. TRBJ1-5 . TRBV28 CASSRPGSGQPQHF TGTGCCAGCAGCCGTCCGGGGTCCGGTCAGCCCCAGCATTTT
TRBD1 TRBJ1-2 many TRBV6-5 CASRETGGNYGYTF TGTGCCAGCAGAGAGACAGGGGGAAACTATGGCTACACCTTC
. TRBJ2-3 few TRBV27 CASSPTSEDTQYF TGTGCCAGCAGTCCTACCTCCGAGGATACGCAGTATTTT
. TRBJ2-6 . TRBV28 CATLGVRSGANVLTF TGTGCCACGCTAGGGGTGCGCTCTGGGGCCAACGTCCTGACTTTC
TRBD1 TRBJ2-1 . TRBV4-1 CASSNPTGGNEQFF TGCGCCAGCAGCAATCCCACAGGGGGCAATGAGCAGTTCTTC
TRBD1 TRBJ1-5 . TRBV7-8 CASSPGQGLSKPQHF TGTGCCAGCAGCCCGGGACAGGGGCTTTCCAAGCCCCAGCATTTT
. TRBJ1-2 . TRBV18 CASSAGEIGFDYGYTF TGTGCCAGCTCAGCGGGGGAAATCGGTTTTGACTATGGCTACACCTTC
. TRBJ2-3 once TRBV30 CAWRLVGTDTQYF TGTGCCTGGAGACTAGTAGGCACAGATACGCAGTATTTT
. TRBJ1-2 . TRBV14 CASSQEVAGLYGYTF TGTGCCAGCAGCCAAGAGGTGGCAGGGCTCTATGGCTACACCTTC
. TRBJ2-5 . TRBV21-1 CDSHITGGCIWKETQYF TGTGACAGCCATATCACAGGGGGTTGTATCTGGAAGGAGACCCAGTACTTC
TRBD1 TRBJ2-7 . TRBV6-5 CASRLTQGTTYEQYF TGTGCCAGCAGGCTCACACAGGGGACCACCTACGAGCAGTACTTC